This passage covers 22 T cell receptor beta chains from one sample sequenced in a study of blood T cell repertoires in COVID-19. Measured with immunoSEQ multiplex PCR; TCRdb has only the in-frame clones, and not every one. The data hold about 140,000 clones, with 85% observed a single time. Sequencing input: peripheral blood. These receptors came from a man aged 45-65 years with acute or convalescent COVID-19.

The J gene is TRBJ2-2, the V gene TRBV19; no reliable D call. CDR1 LNHDA and CDR2 SQIVND come from the germline V gene (reference sequence). V shed 5 bases and J shed 3 bases, with 13 bases lying between them. The CDR3 runs 15 residues. CDR3 region: CASSLYLRDTGELFF. In nucleotides, the CDR3 is TGTGCCAGTAGTCTCTACCTCCGGGACACCGGGGAGCTGTTTTTT.

The rearrangement uses TRBV4-2 and TRBJ2-1; 10 bases match TRBD1. The CDR3 runs 16 residues. Germline V gene lookup returns CDR1 LGHNA and CDR2 YNFKEQ. V lost 1 base to trimming and J lost 3 bases; unmatched junction nucleotides: 3. Here the CDR3 reads CASSQVGTGDYNEQFF. As DNA, the CDR3 is TGTGCCAGCAGCCAAGTTGGGACAGGGGACTACAATGAGCAGTTCTTC.

V and J are TRBV11-2 and TRBJ2-7; D is undetermined. V gave up 3 bases and J gave up 3 bases, with 6 bases separating them. The CDR3 runs to 12 residues. CDR1 is SGHAT, CDR2 FQNNGV, per germline. The DNA for the CDR3 is TGTGCCAGCAGCTTTCGAGACTACGAGCAGTACTTC. Protein product: CASSFRDYEQYF.

This chain joins TRBV30 and TRBJ2-5; 16 bases are shared with TRBD2. CDR3 length: 17 amino acids. V dropped 2 bases and J dropped 2; count of bases not matched to a gene: 5. Germline V CDR1 and CDR2: GTSNPN, SVGIG (reference sequence). The chain's CDR3 is CAWSPWGLAGGQETQYF. DNA for the CDR3: TGTGCCTGGAGTCCCTGGGGACTAGCGGGGGGGCAAGAGACCCAGTACTTC.

The count of this clone is one. The rearrangement joins TRBV19 to TRBJ2-7; 9 nucleotides align to TRBD1. J lost 7 bases, V lost 3 bases, and 7 bases had no gene match. This CDR3 is built from 14 residues. CDR1 and CDR2 (germline): LNHDA, SQIVND (reference sequence). Here the CDR3 reads CASSIPGQGREQYF. CDR3 nucleotides: TGTGCCAGTAGTATCCCCGGACAGGGGCGGGAGCAGTACTTC.

The CDR3, as DNA: TGTGCCAGCAGTGAAGGGTACTCCCTATACGAGCAGTACTTC. This gives the protein CASSEGYSLYEQYF. The chain carries TRBV6-1 and TRBJ2-7, with D unclear. This CDR3 comprises 14 residues. Germline V lookup: CDR1 MNHNS, CDR2 SASEGT. Trimming took 1 base from V and 4 from J, leaving 11 bases between them.

This clone turned up a few times. The chain combines TRBV7-6 with TRBJ2-1; 14 bases agree with TRBD2. The V gene end was trimmed by 5 bases and the J gene end by 9 bases; junction bases not matched to a gene: 6. Germline CDR1 is SGHVS and CDR2 is FNYEAQ. There are 15 residues in the CDR3. The CDR3 nucleotides read TGTGCCAGCAGCCCGACTAGCGGGAGGGCCCTTGAGCAGTTCTTC. It encodes CASSPTSGRALEQFF.

This sequence joins TRBV6-5 and TRBJ1-2; 8 nucleotides align to TRBD1. The CDR3 is 15 amino acids. CDR1 is MNHEY and CDR2 is SVGAGI in the germline V gene. V shed 2 bases, J shed 4 bases, and the junction held 6 bases outside the gene matches. In DNA form, the CDR3 reads TGTGCCAGCAGTTACGGCGACAGGGGTGGCTATGGCTACACCTTC. Protein: CASSYGDRGGYGYTF.

This rearrangement joins TRBV7-6 to TRBJ2-3; tentatively, D is TRBD1 (6 bases). CDR1 and CDR2 (germline): SGHVS, FNYEAQ. This CDR3 is built from 15 residues. The germline V and J ends were trimmed by 2 bases and 2 bases, with 11 bases remaining between them. The CDR3 nucleotides are TGTGCCAGCAGCTTACTCCAGGGACACACAGATACGCAGTATTTT. Translated: CASSLLQGHTDTQYF.

V is TRBV7-6 and J is TRBJ2-7, with TRBD1 matching 9 bases. The CDR3 has 16 residues. V gave up 5 bases and J gave up 3 bases; unmatched junction bases: 11. Germline values: CDR1 SGHVS, CDR2 FNYEAQ. This CDR3 is CASSQPYRGLDYEQYF. The DNA for the CDR3 is TGTGCCAGCAGCCAACCTTACAGGGGGCTGGACTACGAGCAGTACTTC.

This clone was detected once. This chain links TRBV10-3 with TRBJ1-5; maybe TRBD1 (5 bases). There are 13 residues in the CDR3. Germline V gene data show CDR1 as ENHRY and CDR2 as SYGVKD. The V end was cut by 4 bases, the J end by 5 bases, with 9 bases between. The CDR3 sequence is CAISGREDQPQHF. As DNA, the CDR3 is TGTGCCATCAGTGGCAGGGAGGATCAGCCCCAGCATTTT.

This chain connects TRBV19 to TRBJ2-4; TRBD1 matches 8 bases. The V segment lost 7 bases and the J segment 0 bases; nucleotides outside the gene matches: 14. The length of the CDR3 is 18 residues. The V gene's germline CDR1 is LNHDA and CDR2 SQIVND (reference sequence). CDR3 nucleotides: TGTGCCAGTACCACGACATGGGGGACAGGAGGAGCCAAAAACATTCAGTACTTC. Its protein product is CASTTTWGTGGAKNIQYF.

This rearrangement joins TRBV24-1 to TRBJ2-1, with 13 bases aligning to TRBD2. V lost 6 bases to trimming and J lost 0 bases; unmatched junction nucleotides: 16. The CDR3 spans 21 residues. Germline V CDR1 and CDR2: KGHDR, SFDVKD. The CDR3 loop is CATSTGTPGLAGSSSYNEQFF. The CDR3 nucleotides are TGTGCCACCAGTACAGGGACTCCGGGACTAGCGGGATCGAGCTCCTACAATGAGCAGTTCTTC.

This chain uses TRBV19 with TRBJ2-2; the match to TRBD1 covers 7 bases. J gave up 1 base and V 6 bases, and 14 bases lay outside the gene matches. The CDR3 consists of 18 residues. The germline V gene encodes CDR1 LNHDA and CDR2 SQIVND (reference sequence). The CDR3 bases are TGTGCCAGTAGGAACAAAGGGACAGCGACCAGGAACACCGGGGAGCTGTTTTTT. Translating gives CASRNKGTATRNTGELFF.

This chain joins TRBV18 and TRBJ1-5; perhaps TRBD1 as D (6 bases). V was cut by 4 bases and J by 5 bases, with 24 bases left in between. CDR3 length: 18 residues. Germline V gene lookup returns CDR1 KGHSH and CDR2 LQKENI. CDR3 in amino acids: CASSLTRTGTIGDQPQHF. The CDR3 DNA reads TGTGCCAGCTCACTCACCCGAACAGGGACGATCGGGGATCAGCCCCAGCATTTT.

This clone was seen more than once but under ten times. The chain uses TRBV5-1 and TRBJ2-7; tentative D call: TRBD2 (6 bases). From germline, CDR1 is SGHRS and CDR2 YFSETQ. V dropped 4 bases and J dropped 1 base, with 15 bases sitting between them. This CDR3 has 15 amino acids. The CDR3 region is CASSRGSGGSYEQYF. CDR3 nucleotide sequence: TGCGCCAGCAGCCGCGGTAGCGGTGGGTCCTACGAGCAGTACTTC.

The chain combines TRBV9 with TRBJ1-1; D might be TRBD1 (5 bases). This CDR3 is 13 amino acids long. V was trimmed by 3 bases and J by 10 bases, leaving 16 bases between them. Per germline, CDR1 SGDLS and CDR2 YYNGEE. This CDR3 reads CASSGEAGTSAFF. Here the CDR3 DNA reads TGTGCCAGCAGCGGAGAAGCCGGGACTTCAGCTTTCTTT. Full variable domain (rest looked up from reference TRBV9 and TRBJ1-1): DSGVTQTPKHLITATGQRVTLRCSPRSGDLSVYWYQQSLDQGLQFLIQYYNGEERAKGNILERFSAQQFPDLHSELNLSSLELGDSALYFCASSGEAGTSAFFGQGTRLTVV.

This clone was seen once. The rearrangement uses TRBV7-9 and TRBJ1-1; a weak D match, TRBD1 (6 bases). Germline CDR1 and CDR2: SEHNR and FQNEAQ (reference sequence). V was clipped by 0 bases and J by 3 bases, with 11 bases between them. The CDR3 has 15 residues. Here the CDR3 DNA reads TGTGCCAGCAGCTTAGCGGTATCAGGGGACACTGAAGCTTTCTTT. Translation gives CASSLAVSGDTEAFF.

The chain employs TRBV9 and TRBJ1-4, with 7 bases fitting TRBD1. The ends lost 0 bases at V and 3 bases at J; junction bases unmatched: 5. Germline V gives CDR1 SGDLS, CDR2 YYNGEE. The CDR3 length is 16 residues. CDR3 region: CASSVAPQGANEKLFF. The DNA of the CDR3 is TGTGCCAGCAGCGTAGCTCCCCAGGGGGCTAATGAAAAACTGTTTTTT.

This chain uses TRBV5-1 with TRBJ1-2; weak D call: TRBD1 (6 bases). Trimming took off 4 bases at V and 2 bases at J, with 9 bases between the two ends. The CDR3 covers 13 residues. CDR1 and CDR2 from the germline V gene are SGHRS and YFSETQ. Written as DNA, the CDR3 is TGCGCCAGCAGCATCGACAGGAACTATGGCTACACCTTC. This codes for CASSIDRNYGYTF.

The chain combines TRBV7-3 with TRBJ1-6; TRBD1 might be the D (5 bases). CDR3 length equals 15 residues. CDR1 and CDR2 (germline): SGHTA, FQGTGA. Between the trimmed V and J ends, which lost 1 base and 13 bases, there was a span of 17 bases. The CDR3 sequence is CASSLMQGALIPLHF. DNA for the CDR3: TGTGCCAGCAGCTTAATGCAAGGGGCTCTCATTCCCCTCCACTTT.

The V gene is TRBV6-5, the J gene TRBJ2-5, with D unresolved. V gave up 5 bases and J gave up 5 bases, with 9 bases separating them. Germline V gene data show CDR1 as MNHEY and CDR2 as SVGAGI. This CDR3 has 12 amino acids. CDR3: CASSRSLETQYF. The CDR3 coding sequence is TGTGCCAGCAGTAGGAGCCTGGAGACCCAGTACTTC.